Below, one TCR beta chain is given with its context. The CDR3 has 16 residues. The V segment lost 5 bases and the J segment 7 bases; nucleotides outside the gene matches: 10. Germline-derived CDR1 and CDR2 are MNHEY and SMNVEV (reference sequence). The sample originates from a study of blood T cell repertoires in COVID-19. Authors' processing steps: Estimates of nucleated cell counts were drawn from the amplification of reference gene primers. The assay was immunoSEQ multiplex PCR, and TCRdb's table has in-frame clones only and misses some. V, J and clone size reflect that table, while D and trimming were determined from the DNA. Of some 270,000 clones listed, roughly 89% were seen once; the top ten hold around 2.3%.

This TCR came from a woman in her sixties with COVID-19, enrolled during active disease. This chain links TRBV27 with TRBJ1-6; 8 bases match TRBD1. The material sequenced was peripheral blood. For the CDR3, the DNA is TGTGCCAGCAGTATCTCCGGGACAGGCGGAAATTCACCCCTCCACTTT. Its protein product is CASSISGTGGNSPLHF.